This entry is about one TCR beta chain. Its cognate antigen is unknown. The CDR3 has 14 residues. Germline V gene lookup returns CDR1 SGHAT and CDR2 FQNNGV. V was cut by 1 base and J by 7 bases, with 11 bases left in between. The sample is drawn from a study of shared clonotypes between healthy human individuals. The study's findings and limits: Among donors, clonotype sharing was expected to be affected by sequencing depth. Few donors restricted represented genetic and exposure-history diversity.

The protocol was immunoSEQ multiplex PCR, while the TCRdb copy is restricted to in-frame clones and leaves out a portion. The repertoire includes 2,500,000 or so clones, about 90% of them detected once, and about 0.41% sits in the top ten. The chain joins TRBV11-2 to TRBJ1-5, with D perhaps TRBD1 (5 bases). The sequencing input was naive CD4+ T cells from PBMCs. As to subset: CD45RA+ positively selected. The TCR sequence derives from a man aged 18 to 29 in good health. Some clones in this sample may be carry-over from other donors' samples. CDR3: CASSLGGVNQPQHF. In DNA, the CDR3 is TGTGCCAGCAGCTTAGGGGGGGTAAACCAGCCCCAGCATTTT.